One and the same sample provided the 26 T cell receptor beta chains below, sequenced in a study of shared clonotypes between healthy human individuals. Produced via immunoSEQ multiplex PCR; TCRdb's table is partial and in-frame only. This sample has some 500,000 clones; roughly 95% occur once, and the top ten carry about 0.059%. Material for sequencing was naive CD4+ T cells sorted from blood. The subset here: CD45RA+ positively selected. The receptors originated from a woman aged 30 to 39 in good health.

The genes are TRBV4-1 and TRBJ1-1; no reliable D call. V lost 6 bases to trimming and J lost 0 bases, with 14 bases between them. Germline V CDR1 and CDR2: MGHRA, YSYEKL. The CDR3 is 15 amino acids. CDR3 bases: TGCGCCAGCAGTGTAAGCATGGTCATGAACACTGAAGCTTTCTTT. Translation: CASSVSMVMNTEAFF.

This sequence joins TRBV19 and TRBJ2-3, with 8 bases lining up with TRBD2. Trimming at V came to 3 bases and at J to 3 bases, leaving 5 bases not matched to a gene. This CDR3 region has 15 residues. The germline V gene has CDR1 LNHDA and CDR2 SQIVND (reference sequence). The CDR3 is CASSIASGSTDTQYF. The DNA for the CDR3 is TGTGCCAGTAGTATCGCCAGCGGGAGTACAGATACGCAGTATTTT.

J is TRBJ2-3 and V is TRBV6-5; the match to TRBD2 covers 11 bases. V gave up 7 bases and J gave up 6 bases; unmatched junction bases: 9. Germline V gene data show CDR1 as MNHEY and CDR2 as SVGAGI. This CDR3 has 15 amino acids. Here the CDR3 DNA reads TGTGCCAGCACCCTAGGTAGCGGGAGGGTGGATACGCAGTATTTT. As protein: CASTLGSGRVDTQYF.

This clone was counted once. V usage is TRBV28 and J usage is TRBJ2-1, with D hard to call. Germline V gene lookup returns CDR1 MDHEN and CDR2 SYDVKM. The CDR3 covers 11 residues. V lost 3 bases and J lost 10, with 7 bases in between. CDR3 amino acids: CASSLTLEQFF. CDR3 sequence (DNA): TGTGCCAGCAGTTTGACATTGGAGCAGTTCTTC.

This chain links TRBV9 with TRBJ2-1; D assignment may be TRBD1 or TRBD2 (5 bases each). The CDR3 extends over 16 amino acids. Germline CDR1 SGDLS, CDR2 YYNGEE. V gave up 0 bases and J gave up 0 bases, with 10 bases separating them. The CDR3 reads CASSVGDPSSYNEQFF. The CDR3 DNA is TGTGCCAGCAGCGTAGGGGACCCGAGCTCCTACAATGAGCAGTTCTTC. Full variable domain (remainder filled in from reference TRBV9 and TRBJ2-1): DSGVTQTPKHLITATGQRVTLRCSPRSGDLSVYWYQQSLDQGLQFLIQYYNGEERAKGNILERFSAQQFPDLHSELNLSSLELGDSALYFCASSVGDPSSYNEQFFGPGTRLTVL.

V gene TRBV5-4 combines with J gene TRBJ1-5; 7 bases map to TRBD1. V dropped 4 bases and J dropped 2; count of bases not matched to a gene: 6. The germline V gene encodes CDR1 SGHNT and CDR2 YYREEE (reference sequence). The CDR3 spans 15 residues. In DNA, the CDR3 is TGTGCCAGCAGCGTGCAGGGGGTCGGCAATCAGCCCCAGCATTTT. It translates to CASSVQGVGNQPQHF.

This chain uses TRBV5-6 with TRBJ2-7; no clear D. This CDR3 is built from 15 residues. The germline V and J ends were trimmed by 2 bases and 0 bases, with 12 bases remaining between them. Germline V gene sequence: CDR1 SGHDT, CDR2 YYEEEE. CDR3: CASSFLWDSSYEQYF. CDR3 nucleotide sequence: TGTGCCAGCAGCTTTTTGTGGGATAGCTCCTACGAGCAGTACTTC. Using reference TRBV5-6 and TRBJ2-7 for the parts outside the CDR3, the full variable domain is DAGVTQSPTHLIKTRGQQVTLRCSPKSGHDTVSWYQQALGQGPQFIFQYYEEEERQRGNFPDRFSGHQFPNYSSELNVNALLLGDSALYLCASSFLWDSSYEQYFGPGTRLTVT.

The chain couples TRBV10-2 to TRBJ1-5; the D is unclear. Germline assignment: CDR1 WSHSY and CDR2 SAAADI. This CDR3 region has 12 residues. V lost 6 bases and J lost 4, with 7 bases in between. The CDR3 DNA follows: TGCGCCAGCAGCGACACGAATCAGCCCCAGCATTTT. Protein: CASSDTNQPQHF.

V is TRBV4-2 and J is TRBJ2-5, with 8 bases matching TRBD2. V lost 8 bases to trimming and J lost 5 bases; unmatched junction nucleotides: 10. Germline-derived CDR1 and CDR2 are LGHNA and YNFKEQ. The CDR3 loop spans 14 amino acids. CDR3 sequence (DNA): TGTGCCAGCCGTAGGGCAGCGGGAGACGAGACCCAGTACTTC. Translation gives CASRRAAGDETQYF.

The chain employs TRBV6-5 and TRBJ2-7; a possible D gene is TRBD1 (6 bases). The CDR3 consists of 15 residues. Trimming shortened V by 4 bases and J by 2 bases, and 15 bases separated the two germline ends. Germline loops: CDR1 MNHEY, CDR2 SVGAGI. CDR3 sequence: CASSSLTGYAYEQYF. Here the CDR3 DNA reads TGTGCCAGCAGTTCCTTGACAGGATATGCCTACGAGCAGTACTTC.

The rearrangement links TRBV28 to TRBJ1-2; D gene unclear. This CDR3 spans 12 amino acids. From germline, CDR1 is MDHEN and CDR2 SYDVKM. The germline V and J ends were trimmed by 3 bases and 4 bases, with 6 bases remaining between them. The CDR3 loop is CASSFQVYGYTF. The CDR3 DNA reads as TGTGCCAGCAGTTTCCAAGTCTATGGCTACACCTTC.

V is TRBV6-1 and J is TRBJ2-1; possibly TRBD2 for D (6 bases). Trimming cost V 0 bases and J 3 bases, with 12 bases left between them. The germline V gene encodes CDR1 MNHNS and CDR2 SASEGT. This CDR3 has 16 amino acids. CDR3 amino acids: CASSEASGSGYNEQFF. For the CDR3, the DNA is TGTGCCAGCAGTGAAGCTTCCGGGAGTGGCTACAATGAGCAGTTCTTC.

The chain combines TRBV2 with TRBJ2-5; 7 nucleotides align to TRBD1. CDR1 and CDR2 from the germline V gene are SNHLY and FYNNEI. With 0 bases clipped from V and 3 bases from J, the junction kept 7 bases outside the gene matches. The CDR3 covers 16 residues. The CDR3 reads CASSEARTGAKETQYF. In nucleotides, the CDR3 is TGTGCCAGCAGTGAAGCGAGAACAGGGGCGAAAGAGACCCAGTACTTC.

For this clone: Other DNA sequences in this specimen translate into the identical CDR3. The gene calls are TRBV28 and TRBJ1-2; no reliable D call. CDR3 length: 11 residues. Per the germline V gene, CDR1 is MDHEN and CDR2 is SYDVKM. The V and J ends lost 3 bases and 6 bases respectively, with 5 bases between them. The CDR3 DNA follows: TGTGCCAGCAGTTTCGGGGATGGCTACACCTTC. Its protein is CASSFGDGYTF.

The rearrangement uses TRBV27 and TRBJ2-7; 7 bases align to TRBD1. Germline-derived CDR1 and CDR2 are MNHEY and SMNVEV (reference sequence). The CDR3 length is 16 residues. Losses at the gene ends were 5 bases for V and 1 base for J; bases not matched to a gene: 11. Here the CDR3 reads CASSIQGQAGSYEQYF. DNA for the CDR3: TGTGCCAGCAGTATACAGGGGCAAGCAGGGTCCTACGAGCAGTACTTC.

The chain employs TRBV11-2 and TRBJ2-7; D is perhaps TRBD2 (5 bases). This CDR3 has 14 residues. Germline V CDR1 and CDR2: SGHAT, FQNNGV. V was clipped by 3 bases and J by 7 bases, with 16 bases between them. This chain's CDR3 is CASSFPRSSGEQYF. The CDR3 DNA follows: TGTGCCAGCAGCTTCCCTCGAAGCTCGGGGGAGCAGTACTTC. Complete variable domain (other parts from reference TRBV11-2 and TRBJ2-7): EAGVAQSPRYKIIEKRQSVAFWCNPISGHATLYWYQQILGQGPKLLIQFQNNGVVDDSQLPKDRFSAERLKGVDSTLKIQPAKLEDSAVYLCASSFPRSSGEQYFGPGTRLTVT.

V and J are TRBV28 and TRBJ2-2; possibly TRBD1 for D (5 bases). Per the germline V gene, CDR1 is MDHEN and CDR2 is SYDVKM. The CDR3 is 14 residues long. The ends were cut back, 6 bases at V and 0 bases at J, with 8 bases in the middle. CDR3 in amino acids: CASRQGANTGELFF. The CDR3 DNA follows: TGTGCCAGCAGGCAAGGGGCGAACACCGGGGAGCTGTTTTTT. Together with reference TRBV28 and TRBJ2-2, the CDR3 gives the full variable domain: DVKVTQSSRYLVKRTGEKVFLECVQDMDHENMFWYRQDPGLGLRLIYFSYDVKMKEKGDIPEGYSVSREKKERFSLILESASTNQTSMYLCASRQGANTGELFFGEGSRLTVL.

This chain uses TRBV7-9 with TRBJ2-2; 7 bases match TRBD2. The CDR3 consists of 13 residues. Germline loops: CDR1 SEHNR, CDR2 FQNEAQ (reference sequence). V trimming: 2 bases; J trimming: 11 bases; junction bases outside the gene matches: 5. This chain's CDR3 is CASSLRAGEELFF. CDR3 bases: TGTGCCAGCAGCTTAAGGGCGGGAGAAGAGCTGTTTTTT.

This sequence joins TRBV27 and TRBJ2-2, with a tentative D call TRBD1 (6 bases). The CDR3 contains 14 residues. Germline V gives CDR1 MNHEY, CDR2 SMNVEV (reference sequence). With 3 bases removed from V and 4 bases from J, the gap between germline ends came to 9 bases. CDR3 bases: TGTGCCAGCAGTTTTGACAGGCTCACCGGGGAGCTGTTTTTT. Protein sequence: CASSFDRLTGELFF.

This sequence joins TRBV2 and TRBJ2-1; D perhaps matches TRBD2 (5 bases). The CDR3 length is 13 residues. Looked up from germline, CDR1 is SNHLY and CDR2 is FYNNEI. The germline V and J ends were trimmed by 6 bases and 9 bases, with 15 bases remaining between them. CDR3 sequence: CASRGDAAGEQFF. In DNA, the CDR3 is TGTGCCAGCAGGGGAGACGCCGCTGGTGAGCAGTTCTTC.

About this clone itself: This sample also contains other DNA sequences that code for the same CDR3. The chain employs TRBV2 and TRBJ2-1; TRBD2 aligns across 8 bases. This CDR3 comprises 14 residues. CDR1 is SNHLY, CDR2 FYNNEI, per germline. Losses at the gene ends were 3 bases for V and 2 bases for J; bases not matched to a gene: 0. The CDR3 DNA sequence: TGTGCCAGCAGTGAGACTAGCGCCTACAATGAGCAGTTCTTC. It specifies CASSETSAYNEQFF.

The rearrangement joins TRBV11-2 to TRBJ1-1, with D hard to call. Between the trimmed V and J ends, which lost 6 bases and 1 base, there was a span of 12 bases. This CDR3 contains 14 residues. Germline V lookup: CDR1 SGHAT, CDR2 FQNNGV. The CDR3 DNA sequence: TGTGCCAGCAGTCCCGGGAGATGGAACACTGAAGCTTTCTTT. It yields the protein CASSPGRWNTEAFF.

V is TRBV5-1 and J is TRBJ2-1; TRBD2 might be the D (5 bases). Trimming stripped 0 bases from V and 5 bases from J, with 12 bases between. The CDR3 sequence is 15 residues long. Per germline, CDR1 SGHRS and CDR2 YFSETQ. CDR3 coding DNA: TGCGCCAGCAGCTTGGAGAGGGCACACGACAATGAGCAGTTCTTC. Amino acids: CASSLERAHDNEQFF.

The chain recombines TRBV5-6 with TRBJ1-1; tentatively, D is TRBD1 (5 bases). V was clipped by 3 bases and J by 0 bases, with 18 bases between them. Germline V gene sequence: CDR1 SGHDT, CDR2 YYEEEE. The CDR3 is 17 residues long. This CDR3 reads CASSSQGNQDMNTEAFF. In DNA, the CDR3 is TGTGCCAGCAGCTCTCAGGGAAATCAGGACATGAACACTGAAGCTTTCTTT.

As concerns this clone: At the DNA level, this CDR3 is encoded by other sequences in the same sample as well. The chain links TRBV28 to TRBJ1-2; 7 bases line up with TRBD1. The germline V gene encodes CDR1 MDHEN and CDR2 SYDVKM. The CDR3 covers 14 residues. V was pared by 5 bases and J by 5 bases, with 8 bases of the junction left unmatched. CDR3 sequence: CASSLGGGGYGYTF. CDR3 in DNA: TGTGCCAGCAGTCTAGGGGGCGGCGGGTATGGCTACACCTTC.

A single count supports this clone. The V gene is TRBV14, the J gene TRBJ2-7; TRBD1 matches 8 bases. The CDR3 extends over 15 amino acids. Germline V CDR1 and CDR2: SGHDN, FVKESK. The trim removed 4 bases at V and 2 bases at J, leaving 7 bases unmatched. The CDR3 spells CASSRLDRGTYEQYF. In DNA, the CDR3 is TGTGCCAGCAGCCGCTTAGACAGGGGTACCTACGAGCAGTACTTC.